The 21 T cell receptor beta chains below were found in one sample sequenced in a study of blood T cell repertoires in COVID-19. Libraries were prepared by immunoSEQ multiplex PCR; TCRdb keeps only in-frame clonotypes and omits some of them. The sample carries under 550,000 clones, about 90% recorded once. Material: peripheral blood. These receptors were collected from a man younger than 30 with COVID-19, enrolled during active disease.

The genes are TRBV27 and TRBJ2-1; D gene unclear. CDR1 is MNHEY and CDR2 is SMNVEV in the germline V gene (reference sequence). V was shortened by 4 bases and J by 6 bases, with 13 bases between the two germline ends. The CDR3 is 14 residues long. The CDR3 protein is CASSWAPEGNEQFF. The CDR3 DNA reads TGTGCCAGCAGTTGGGCTCCTGAAGGCAATGAGCAGTTCTTC.

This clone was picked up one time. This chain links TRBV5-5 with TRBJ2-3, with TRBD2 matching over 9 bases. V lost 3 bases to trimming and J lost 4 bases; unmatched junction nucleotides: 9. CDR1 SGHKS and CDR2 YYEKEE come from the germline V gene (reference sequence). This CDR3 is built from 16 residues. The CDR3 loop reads CASSSRVAGVSDTQYF. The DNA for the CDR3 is TGTGCCAGCAGCTCCCGGGTAGCGGGAGTTTCAGATACGCAGTATTTT.

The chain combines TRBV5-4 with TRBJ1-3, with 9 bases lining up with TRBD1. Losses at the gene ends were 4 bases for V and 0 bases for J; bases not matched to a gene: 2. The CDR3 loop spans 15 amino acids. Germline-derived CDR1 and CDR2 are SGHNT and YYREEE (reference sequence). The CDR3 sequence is CASSLQGASGNTIYF. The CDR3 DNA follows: TGTGCCAGCAGCCTACAGGGGGCCTCTGGAAACACCATATATTTT.

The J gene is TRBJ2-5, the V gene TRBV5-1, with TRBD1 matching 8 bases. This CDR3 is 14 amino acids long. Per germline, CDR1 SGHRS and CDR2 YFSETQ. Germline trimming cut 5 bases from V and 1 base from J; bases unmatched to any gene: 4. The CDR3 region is CASRTGDLQETQYF. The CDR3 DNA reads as TGCGCCAGCAGGACAGGGGATCTCCAAGAGACCCAGTACTTC.

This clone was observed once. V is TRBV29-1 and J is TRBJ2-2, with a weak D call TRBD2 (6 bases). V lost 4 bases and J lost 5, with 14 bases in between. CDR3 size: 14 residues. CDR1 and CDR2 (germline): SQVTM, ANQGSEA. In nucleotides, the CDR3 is TGCAGCGTTGTGACTACTCGGGGGACCGGGGAGCTGTTTTTT. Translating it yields CSVVTTRGTGELFF.

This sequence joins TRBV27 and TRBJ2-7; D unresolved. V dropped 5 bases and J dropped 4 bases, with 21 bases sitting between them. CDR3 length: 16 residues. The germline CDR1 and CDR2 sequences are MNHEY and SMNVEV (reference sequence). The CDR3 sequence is CASSLTSTSGPYEQYF. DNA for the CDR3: TGTGCCAGCAGTCTAACTTCCACCTCAGGTCCTTACGAGCAGTACTTC.

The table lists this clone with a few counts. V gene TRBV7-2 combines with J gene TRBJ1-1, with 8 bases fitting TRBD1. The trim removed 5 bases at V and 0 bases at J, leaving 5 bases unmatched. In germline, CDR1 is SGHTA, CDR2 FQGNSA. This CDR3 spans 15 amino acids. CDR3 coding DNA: TGTGCCAGCAGCCGTCCGGGACAGGTGAACACTGAAGCTTTCTTT. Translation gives CASSRPGQVNTEAFF. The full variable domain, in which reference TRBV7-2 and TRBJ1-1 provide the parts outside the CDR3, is GAGVSQSPSNKVTEKGKDVELRCDPISGHTALYWYRQSLGQGLEFLIYFQGNSAPDKSGLPSDRFSAERTGGSVSTLTIQRTQQEDSAVYLCASSRPGQVNTEAFFGQGTRLTVV.

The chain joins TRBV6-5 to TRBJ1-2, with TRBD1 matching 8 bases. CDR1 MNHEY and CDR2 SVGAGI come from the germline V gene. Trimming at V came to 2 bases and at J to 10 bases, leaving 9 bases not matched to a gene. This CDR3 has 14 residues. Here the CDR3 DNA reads TGTGCCAGCAGTTACACCGGACAGGGAGGGTCCTACACCTTC. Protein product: CASSYTGQGGSYTF.

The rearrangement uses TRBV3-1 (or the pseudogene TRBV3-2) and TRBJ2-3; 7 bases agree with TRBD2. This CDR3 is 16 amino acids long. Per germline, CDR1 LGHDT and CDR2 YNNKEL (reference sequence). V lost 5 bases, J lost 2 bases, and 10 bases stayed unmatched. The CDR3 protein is CASSAILSGPTDTQYF. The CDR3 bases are TGTGCCAGCAGCGCAATCCTTAGCGGGCCCACAGATACGCAGTATTTT.

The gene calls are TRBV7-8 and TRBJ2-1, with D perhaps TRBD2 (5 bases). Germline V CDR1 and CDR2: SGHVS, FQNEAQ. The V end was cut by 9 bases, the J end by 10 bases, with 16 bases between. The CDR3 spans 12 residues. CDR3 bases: TGTGCCAGTGGACGGAGGCCCTACGAGCAGTTCTTC. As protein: CASGRRPYEQFF.

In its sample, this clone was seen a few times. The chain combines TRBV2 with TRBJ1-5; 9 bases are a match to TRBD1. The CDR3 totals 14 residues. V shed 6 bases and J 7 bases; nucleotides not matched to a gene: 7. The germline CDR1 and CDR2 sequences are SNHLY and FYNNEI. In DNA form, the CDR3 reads TGTGCCAGCAGGGTGGGACAGGGAAGGCAGCCCCAGCATTTT. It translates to CASRVGQGRQPQHF.

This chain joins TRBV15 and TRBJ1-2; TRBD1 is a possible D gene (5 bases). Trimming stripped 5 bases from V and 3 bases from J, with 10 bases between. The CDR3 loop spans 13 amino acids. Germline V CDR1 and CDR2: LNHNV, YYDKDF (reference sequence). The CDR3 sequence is CATSPGYDYGYTF. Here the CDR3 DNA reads TGTGCCACCAGCCCAGGGTACGACTATGGCTACACCTTC. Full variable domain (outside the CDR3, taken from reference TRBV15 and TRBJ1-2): DAMVIQNPRYQVTQFGKPVTLSCSQTLNHNVMYWYQQKSSQAPKLLFHYYDKDFNNEADTPDNFQSRRPNTSFCFLDIRSPGLGDTAMYLCATSPGYDYGYTFGSGTRLTVV.

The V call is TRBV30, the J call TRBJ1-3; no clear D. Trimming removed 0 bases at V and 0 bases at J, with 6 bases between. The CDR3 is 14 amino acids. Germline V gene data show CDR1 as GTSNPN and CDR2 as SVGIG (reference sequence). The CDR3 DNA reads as TGTGCCTGGAGTGTTTCCAGCTCTGGAAACACCATATATTTT. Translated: CAWSVSSSGNTIYF.

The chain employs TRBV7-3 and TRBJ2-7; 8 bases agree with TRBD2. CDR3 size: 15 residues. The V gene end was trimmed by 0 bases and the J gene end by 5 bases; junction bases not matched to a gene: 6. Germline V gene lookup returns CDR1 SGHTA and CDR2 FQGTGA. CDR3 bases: TGTGCCAGCAGCTTAACCCTAGCGGGTGCCGACGAGCAGTACTTC. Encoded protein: CASSLTLAGADEQYF.

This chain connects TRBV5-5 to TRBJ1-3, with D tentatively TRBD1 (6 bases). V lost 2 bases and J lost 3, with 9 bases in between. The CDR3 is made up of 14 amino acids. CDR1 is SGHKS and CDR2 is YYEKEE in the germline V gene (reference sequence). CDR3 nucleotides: TGTGCCAGCAGCTTACAGGGATTTGGAAACACCATATATTTT. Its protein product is CASSLQGFGNTIYF. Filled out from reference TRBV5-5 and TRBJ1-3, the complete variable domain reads DAGVTQSPTHLIKTRGQQVTLRCSPISGHKSVSWYQQVLGQGPQFIFQYYEKEERGRGNFPDRFSARQFPNYSSELNVNALLLGDSALYLCASSLQGFGNTIYFGEGSWLTVV.

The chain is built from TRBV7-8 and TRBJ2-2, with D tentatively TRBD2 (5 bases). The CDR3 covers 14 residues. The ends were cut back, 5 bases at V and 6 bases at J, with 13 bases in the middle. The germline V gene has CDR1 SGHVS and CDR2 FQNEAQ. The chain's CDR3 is CASSLAGLAGELFF. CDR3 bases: TGTGCCAGCAGCCTGGCCGGACTGGCCGGGGAGCTGTTTTTT.

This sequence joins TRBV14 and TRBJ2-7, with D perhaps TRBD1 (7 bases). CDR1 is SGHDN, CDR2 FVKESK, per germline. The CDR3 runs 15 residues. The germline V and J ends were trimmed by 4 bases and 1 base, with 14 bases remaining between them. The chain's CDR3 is CASSRRDSTSYEQYF. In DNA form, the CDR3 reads TGTGCCAGCAGCCGGAGGGACAGCACATCCTACGAGCAGTACTTC.

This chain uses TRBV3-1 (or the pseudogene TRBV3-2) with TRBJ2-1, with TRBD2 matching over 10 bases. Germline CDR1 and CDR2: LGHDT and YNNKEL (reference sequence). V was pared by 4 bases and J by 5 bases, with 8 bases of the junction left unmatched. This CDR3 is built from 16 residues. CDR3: CASSPLAGAKNNEQFF. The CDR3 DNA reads TGTGCCAGCAGCCCCCTAGCGGGAGCAAAGAACAATGAGCAGTTCTTC.

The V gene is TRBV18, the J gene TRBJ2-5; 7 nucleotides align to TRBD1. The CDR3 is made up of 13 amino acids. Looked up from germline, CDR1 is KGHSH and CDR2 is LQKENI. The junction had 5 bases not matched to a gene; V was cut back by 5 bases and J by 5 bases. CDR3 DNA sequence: TGTGCCAGCTCAATACAGGGGTCTGAGACCCAGTACTTC. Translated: CASSIQGSETQYF.

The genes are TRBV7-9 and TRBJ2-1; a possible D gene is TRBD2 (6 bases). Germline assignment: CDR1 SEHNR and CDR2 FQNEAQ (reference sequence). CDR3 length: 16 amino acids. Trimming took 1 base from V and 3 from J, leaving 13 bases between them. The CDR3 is CASSLGAGRHYNEQFF. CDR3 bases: TGTGCCAGCAGCTTAGGGGCGGGACGTCACTACAATGAGCAGTTCTTC.

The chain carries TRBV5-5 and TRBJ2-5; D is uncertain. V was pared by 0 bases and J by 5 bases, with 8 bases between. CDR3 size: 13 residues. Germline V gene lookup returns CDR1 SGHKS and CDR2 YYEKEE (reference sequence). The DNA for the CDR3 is TGTGCCAGCAGCTTGGCCGTCCGGGAGACCCAGTACTTC. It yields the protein CASSLAVRETQYF.